This T cell receptor beta chain emerged from a study of shared clonotypes between healthy human individuals. TCRdb's copy holds only in-frame clones and misses some; the assay was immunoSEQ multiplex PCR. The profile shows over a million clones, more than 60% of them singletons. Germline assignment: CDR1 SGHNT and CDR2 YYREEE (reference sequence). This CDR3 is built from 14 residues. V lost 5 bases, J lost 7 bases, and 7 bases stayed unmatched. This clone has only a few counts. Sequencing input: memory CD4+ T cells sorted from blood. Regarding subset: CD45RA-negative fraction. V and J are TRBV5-4 and TRBJ1-1, with TRBD1 identical over 11 bases. This TCR came from a man aged 18 to 29 in good health. For the CDR3, the DNA is TGTGCCAGCAGACCGGACAGGGGGCGGTTTGAAGCTTTCTTT. This translates into CASRPDRGRFEAFF. Full variable domain (missing parts from reference TRBV5-4 and TRBJ1-1): ETGVTQSPTHLIKTRGQQVTLRCSSQSGHNTVSWYQQALGQGPQFIFQYYREEENGRGNFPPRFSGLQFPNYSSELNVNALELDDSALYLCASRPDRGRFEAFFGQGTRLTVV.